Listed below are T cell receptor beta chains from one sample, sequenced in a study of blood T cell repertoires in COVID-19. The data were produced by immunoSEQ multiplex PCR, yet TCRdb's version contains in-frame clones alone and is incomplete. Of around 190,000 clones listed, roughly 84% are singletons. Sequences were obtained from peripheral blood. The source is a man between 45 and 60 years old with COVID-19, enrolled during active disease. CDR3s include the opening cysteine and the closing phenylalanine or tryptophan. The D gene is left open where the match is weak. For some rows the clone size is stated as once, few or many, or as a class when expanded; others skip it.

TRBJ2-7 | TRBV19 | - | TRBD2 | CASSVPGLPKEQYF | TGTGCCAGTAGTGTCCCGGGACTACCCAAGGAGCAGTACTTC
TRBJ2-2 | TRBV5-6 | - | TRBD1 | CASFRRTGTANTGELFF | TGTGCCAGCTTCCGAAGAACCGGGACAGCTAACACCGGGGAGCTGTTTTTT
TRBJ1-1 | TRBV7-2 | - | - | CASSPSSGMNTEAFF | TGTGCCAGCAGCCCATCTTCGGGGATGAACACTGAAGCTTTCTTT
TRBJ1-2 | TRBV28 | - | TRBD1 | CASRRPGQGAHYGYTF | TGTGCCAGCAGACGTCCGGGACAGGGGGCCCACTATGGCTACACCTTC
TRBJ2-5 | TRBV19 | - | - | CASSIKGLGETQYF | TGTGCCAGTAGTATAAAGGGGCTAGGGGAGACCCAGTACTTC
TRBJ2-1 | TRBV27 | - | - | CASSFLAGQNEQFF | TGTGCCAGCAGTTTCTTAGCGGGACAGAATGAGCAGTTCTTC
TRBJ1-5 | TRBV18 | - | TRBD1 | CASSPNWGQGSNQPQHF | TGTGCCAGCTCACCGAACTGGGGACAGGGGTCCAATCAGCCCCAGCATTTT
TRBJ1-2 | TRBV7-2 | - | - | CASSSQANYGYTF | TGTGCCAGCAGCTCACAGGCTAACTATGGCTACACCTTC
TRBJ2-7 | TRBV30 | - | - | CAWSSTGYEQYF | TGTGCCTGGAGTTCCACAGGGTACGAGCAGTACTTC
TRBJ2-1 | TRBV2 | - | TRBD2 | CASSGGLAGTTSYNEQFF | TGTGCCAGCAGTGGGGGCCTAGCGGGTACAACCTCCTACAATGAGCAGTTCTTC
TRBJ1-5 | TRBV18 | - | - | CASSPNYSNQPQHF | TGTGCCAGCTCACCAAACTATAGCAATCAGCCCCAGCATTTT
TRBJ2-1 | TRBV7-3 | once | TRBD1 | CASSLTPQGSVSEQFF | TGTGCCAGCAGCTTAACCCCACAGGGGAGTGTTAGTGAGCAGTTCTTC
TRBJ2-3 | TRBV7-9 | - | TRBD2 | CASSLGLADTDTQYF | TGTGCCAGCAGCTTAGGACTAGCGGATACAGATACGCAGTATTTT
TRBJ2-1 | TRBV3-1/TRBV3-2 | once | - | CASSQDNYNEQFF | TGTGCCAGCTCCCAGGACAACTACAATGAGCAGTTCTTC
TRBJ2-7 | TRBV11-2 | - | - | CASSLFSGTPGEQYF | TGTGCCAGCAGCTTATTCTCAGGGACACCGGGTGAGCAGTACTTC
TRBJ2-6 | TRBV5-1 | - | TRBD1 | CASSLGQGASGANVLTF | TGCGCCAGCAGCTTGGGTCAGGGGGCCTCTGGGGCCAACGTCCTGACTTTC
TRBJ1-6 | TRBV5-5 | - | - | CASSLVQGNSPLHF | TGTGCCAGCAGCTTGGTGCAGGGTAATTCACCCCTCCACTTT
TRBJ1-1 | TRBV7-8 | - | - | CASSPAQGFGGTEAFF | TGTGCCAGCAGCCCCGCACAGGGTTTCGGAGGCACTGAAGCTTTCTTT
TRBJ1-2 | TRBV28 | - | - | CASSAGDYGYTF | TGTGCCAGCAGTGCAGGGGACTATGGCTACACCTTC
TRBJ2-5 | TRBV28 | - | - | CASSAGFEETQYF | TGTGCCAGCAGTGCAGGGTTTGAAGAGACCCAGTACTTC
TRBJ2-5 | TRBV5-1 | - | - | CASTSAPGQETQYF | TGCGCCAGCACCTCAGCACCAGGGCAAGAGACCCAGTACTTC
TRBJ1-6 | TRBV3-1/TRBV3-2 | - | - | CASSTGVNNSPLHF | TGTGCCAGCAGCACAGGAGTAAATAATTCACCCCTCCACTTT
TRBJ1-3 | TRBV27 | - | - | CASSLLGPTLAGNTIYF | TGTGCCAGCAGTTTATTGGGCCCCACCTTGGCTGGAAACACCATATATTTT
TRBJ2-7 | TRBV6-6 | - | TRBD2 | CASSYESGRISYEQYF | TGTGCCAGCAGTTACGAAAGCGGGAGGATTTCCTACGAGCAGTACTTC
TRBJ2-1 | TRBV3-1/TRBV3-2 | - | - | CASSLRQAGSYNEQFF | TGTGCCAGCAGTCTTCGACAGGCAGGGTCCTACAATGAGCAGTTCTTC
TRBJ2-7 | TRBV7-2 | - | TRBD2 | CASSLGLAGSSYEQYF | TGTGCCAGCAGCTTAGGTCTAGCGGGGAGCTCCTACGAGCAGTACTTC
TRBJ1-1 | TRBV3-1/TRBV3-2 | - | - | CASSQGRQDGIAFF | TGTGCCAGCAGCCAGGGGCGACAGGATGGGATTGCTTTCTTT
TRBJ2-3 | TRBV6-6 | - | TRBD1 | CASTTGETDTQYF | TGTGCCAGCACAACAGGGGAGACAGATACGCAGTATTTT
TRBJ2-1 | TRBV29-1 | - | - | CSVAWGGLSHNEQFF | TGCAGCGTTGCTTGGGGGGGGCTCTCCCACAATGAGCAGTTCTTC
TRBJ1-1 | TRBV9 | - | TRBD1 | CASSVGQVMMNTEAFF | TGTGCCAGCAGCGTGGGACAGGTGATGATGAACACTGAAGCTTTCTTT
TRBJ2-1 | TRBV19 | - | TRBD2 | CASSPPGGTLNEQFF | TGTGCCAGTAGTCCTCCCGGGGGGACGCTCAATGAGCAGTTCTTC
TRBJ2-5 | TRBV24-1 | - | TRBD2 | CATSDFERGGETQYF | TGTGCCACCAGTGATTTCGAGCGGGGGGGGGAGACCCAGTACTTC